The 26 T cell receptor beta chains listed next were all sequenced from one sample in a study of shared clonotypes between healthy human individuals (dated by TCRdb to the early 2020s). Library preparation used the immunoSEQ multiplex PCR assay. TCRdb obtained this table from immuneACCESS and retained in-frame rearrangements with V and J assigned. These tables miss some clones; where compared with another copy, unresolved V genes account for less than half of the shortfall, and the remainder is unexplained. This sample comprises 650,000 to 750,000 clones, about three quarters of them detected only once. The ten largest clones add up to around 1.8% of the sample. Material for sequencing was memory CD4+ T cells sorted from blood. The sample's cell subset or site label, decoded: CD45RA-negative fraction. These receptors were taken from a woman in her 30s in good health.

The chain is built from TRBV7-2 and TRBJ1-1, with D hard to call. The CDR3 has 13 residues. V was trimmed by 3 bases and J by 6 bases, leaving 11 bases between them. The germline V gene encodes CDR1 SGHTA and CDR2 FQGNSA. The CDR3 coding sequence is TGTGCCAGCAGCTTCCTGAACGGGGCTGAAGCTTTCTTT. This encodes CASSFLNGAEAFF.

To note about this clone: A much larger clone is a single base away; this may be a read error. The gene calls are TRBV6-4 and TRBJ2-3; the D gene is possibly TRBD2 (5 bases). Per the germline V gene, CDR1 is MRHNA and CDR2 is SNTAGT. V was trimmed by 5 bases and J by 0 bases, leaving 6 bases between them. The length of the CDR3 is 13 residues. CDR3 sequence (DNA): TGTGCCAGCAGTAGGACTAGCACAGATACGCAGTATTTT. This sequence encodes CASSRTSTDTQYF.

The V gene is TRBV4-1, the J gene TRBJ2-3; 11 nucleotides agree with TRBD2. Per germline, CDR1 MGHRA and CDR2 YSYEKL. V shed 3 bases, J shed 2 bases, and the junction held 22 bases outside the gene matches. CDR3 length: 22 residues. For the CDR3, the DNA is TGCGCCAGCAGCCAGAGGGACTACCGGGAGGCTAGCGGGAGGCGGGACACAGATACGCAGTATTTT. It is translated as CASSQRDYREASGRRDTDTQYF.

The chain couples TRBV19 to TRBJ1-1; 9 nucleotides line up with TRBD1. The V and J ends lost 6 bases and 0 bases, in that order; junction bases with no gene match: 20. The CDR3 covers 20 residues. Germline-derived CDR1 and CDR2 are LNHDA and SQIVND (reference sequence). CDR3 sequence: CASRYTGTGLLFGVNTEAFF. CDR3 bases: TGTGCCAGTAGATATACCGGGACAGGGCTTCTTTTCGGAGTGAACACTGAAGCTTTCTTT. Based on the CDR3 plus reference TRBV19 and TRBJ1-1, the full variable domain is DGGITQSPKYLFRKEGQNVTLSCEQNLNHDAMYWYRQDPGQGLRLIYYSQIVNDFQKGDIAEGYSVSREKKESFPLTVTSAQKNPTAFYLCASRYTGTGLLFGVNTEAFFGQGTRLTVV.

The rearrangement links TRBV11-1 to TRBJ2-1; 7 positions match TRBD2. V lost 3 bases, J lost 7 bases, and 6 bases stayed unmatched. The CDR3 has 14 amino acids. Looked up from germline, CDR1 is SGHAT and CDR2 is FQDESV (reference sequence). The chain's CDR3 is CASSFQREWNEQFF. In DNA, the CDR3 is TGTGCCAGCAGCTTCCAGCGGGAATGGAATGAGCAGTTCTTC.

The genes are TRBV7-9 and TRBJ2-7; 7 bases align to TRBD1. The CDR3 sequence is 13 residues long. V lost 9 bases, J lost 1 base, and 6 bases stayed unmatched. Germline V gene sequence: CDR1 SEHNR, CDR2 FQNEAQ (reference sequence). This CDR3 reads CASKTGPSYEQYF. CDR3 nucleotides: TGTGCCAGTAAGACAGGGCCTTCCTACGAGCAGTACTTC.

The rearrangement joins TRBV5-1 to TRBJ2-7; TRBD1 matches at 8 bases. This CDR3 is 15 amino acids long. CDR1 SGHRS and CDR2 YFSETQ come from the germline V gene. Trimming took 0 bases from V and 5 from J; bases not matched to a gene: 7. The CDR3 is CASSLVRTGMDEQYF. The CDR3 bases are TGCGCCAGCAGCTTGGTCCGGACAGGGATGGACGAGCAGTACTTC. The full variable domain, its missing parts supplied by reference TRBV5-1 and TRBJ2-7, is KAGVTQTPRYLIKTRGQQVTLSCSPISGHRSVSWYQQTPGQGLQFLFEYFSETQRNKGNFPGRFSGRQFSNSRSEMNVSTLELGDSALYLCASSLVRTGMDEQYFGPGTRLTVT.

This clone appeared a single time. The rearrangement uses TRBV5-1 and TRBJ2-3; D is perhaps TRBD2 (6 bases). Trimming left V 5 bases short and J 2 bases short, with 12 bases between. CDR3 size: 14 residues. CDR1 is SGHRS and CDR2 is YFSETQ in the germline V gene. CDR3 DNA: TGCGCCAGCAGTGGAGGGGAGGCCACAGATACGCAGTATTTT. It is translated as CASSGGEATDTQYF.

The V gene is TRBV15, the J gene TRBJ2-7; maybe TRBD1 (6 bases). Looked up from germline, CDR1 is LNHNV and CDR2 is YYDKDF (reference sequence). The CDR3 extends over 13 amino acids. V gave up 8 bases and J gave up 5 bases, with 16 bases separating them. The CDR3 here is CATEGDAGNEQYF. For the CDR3, the DNA is TGTGCCACCGAGGGGGACGCGGGCAACGAGCAGTACTTC. Variable domain in full (rest from reference TRBV15 and TRBJ2-7): DAMVIQNPRYQVTQFGKPVTLSCSQTLNHNVMYWYQQKSSQAPKLLFHYYDKDFNNEADTPDNFQSRRPNTSFCFLDIRSPGLGDTAMYLCATEGDAGNEQYFGPGTRLTVT.

This chain joins TRBV5-1 and TRBJ2-1, with a tentative D call TRBD2 (6 bases). Germline-derived CDR1 and CDR2 are SGHRS and YFSETQ. The CDR3 is 18 residues long. Trimming took off 0 bases at V and 2 bases at J, with 18 bases between the two ends. CDR3 amino acids: CASSLAQGSGGAYNEQFF. Written as DNA, the CDR3 is TGCGCCAGCAGCTTGGCTCAAGGAAGCGGAGGGGCCTACAATGAGCAGTTCTTC.

As for this clone: This sequence may be a read error, since a much larger clone differs from it by one base. This chain connects TRBV6-1 to TRBJ1-2, with a tentative D call TRBD1 (6 bases). This CDR3 is built from 13 residues. V gave up 6 bases and J gave up 2 bases, with 10 bases separating them. Germline loops: CDR1 MNHNS, CDR2 SASEGT. CDR3 DNA: TGTGCCAGCAGCCAAGGACAGAACTATGGCTACACCTTC. It codes for CASSQGQNYGYTF.

The chain recombines TRBV19 with TRBJ2-2; TRBD2 aligns across 9 bases. This CDR3 has 18 residues. The germline CDR1 and CDR2 sequences are LNHDA and SQIVND (reference sequence). The V gene end was trimmed by 3 bases and the J gene end by 10 bases; junction bases not matched to a gene: 18. CDR3 amino acids: CASSMVRGTSRRSVELFF. CDR3 nucleotide sequence: TGTGCCAGTAGTATGGTCCGGGGGACTAGCAGGCGGAGCGTGGAGCTGTTTTTT.

The chain joins TRBV6-1 to TRBJ1-1; D unresolved. V was shortened by 7 bases and J by 3 bases, with 6 bases between the two germline ends. The CDR3 loop spans 11 amino acids. Germline V gene sequence: CDR1 MNHNS, CDR2 SASEGT. The CDR3 here is CASKEDTEAFF. CDR3 coding DNA: TGTGCCAGCAAGGAGGACACTGAAGCTTTCTTT.

The chain combines TRBV11-2 with TRBJ1-2; possibly TRBD1 for D (5 bases). V was pared by 3 bases and J by 7 bases, with 18 bases between. The CDR3 has 15 residues. From germline, CDR1 is SGHAT and CDR2 FQNNGV. CDR3 region: CASSLSIWSGRGYTF. CDR3 DNA sequence: TGTGCCAGCAGCTTGAGTATATGGTCAGGGCGTGGCTACACCTTC.

In DNA form, the CDR3 reads TGTGCCAGCACCGGAGGGTGGGGGTATCGGGCTGAAGCTTTCTTT. Translating gives CASTGGWGYRAEAFF. The chain combines TRBV5-8 with TRBJ1-1; tentatively, D is TRBD1 (5 bases). V was shortened by 6 bases and J by 6 bases, with 21 bases between the two germline ends. Germline lookup yields CDR1 SGHTS and CDR2 YDEGEE. This CDR3 is built from 15 residues. The full variable domain, in which reference TRBV5-8 and TRBJ1-1 provide the parts outside the CDR3, is EAGVTQSPTHLIKTRGQQATLRCSPISGHTSVYWYQQALGLGLQFLLWYDEGEERNRGNFPPRFSGRQFPNYSSELNVNALELEDSALYLCASTGGWGYRAEAFFGQGTRLTVV.

The CDR3 loop is CASSQDQDGTYEQYF. Written as DNA, the CDR3 is TGTGCCAGCAGCCAAGATCAGGACGGGACCTACGAGCAGTACTTC. The chain links TRBV4-2 to TRBJ2-7, with a weak D call TRBD2 (5 bases). This CDR3 region has 15 residues. V lost 0 bases and J 2 bases, leaving 11 bases between the germline ends. Germline V gene lookup returns CDR1 LGHNA and CDR2 YNFKEQ.

This clone was picked up a small number of times. This sample includes further DNA sequences coding for the same CDR3. The V call is TRBV18, the J call TRBJ1-4, with D hard to call. CDR3 length: 14 amino acids. Between the trimmed V and J ends, which lost 1 base and 3 bases, there was a span of 6 bases. Germline V gives CDR1 KGHSH, CDR2 LQKENI. For the CDR3, the DNA is TGTGCCAGCTCACCACGGGGTTCTAATGAAAAACTGTTTTTT. It encodes CASSPRGSNEKLFF. Looking up the rest from reference TRBV18 and TRBJ1-4 gives the full variable domain: NAGVMQNPRHLVRRRGQEARLRCSPMKGHSHVYWYRQLPEEGLKFMVYLQKENIIDESGMPKERFSAEFPKEGPSILRIQQVVRGDSAAYFCASSPRGSNEKLFFGSGTQLSVL.

The chain is built from TRBV28 and TRBJ2-5; TRBD2 agrees at 8 bases. From germline, CDR1 is MDHEN and CDR2 SYDVKM. This CDR3 is built from 14 residues. J gave up 5 bases and V 4 bases, and 6 bases lay outside the gene matches. The DNA of the CDR3 is TGTGCCAGCAGTTCTAACGGGAGGGTGGAGACCCAGTACTTC. Translating gives CASSSNGRVETQYF.

The chain carries TRBV7-8 and TRBJ2-7; weak D call: TRBD2 (6 bases). V dropped 8 bases and J dropped 4 bases, with 12 bases sitting between them. CDR3 length: 12 amino acids. Germline CDR1 is SGHVS and CDR2 is FQNEAQ. Here the CDR3 reads CASALGGYEQYF. CDR3 coding DNA: TGTGCCAGCGCCCTGGGGGGTTACGAGCAGTACTTC.

V and J are TRBV28 and TRBJ2-7; a possible D gene is TRBD2 (5 bases). The CDR3 consists of 13 residues. Germline values: CDR1 MDHEN, CDR2 SYDVKM. V gave up 7 bases and J gave up 4 bases, with 14 bases separating them. CDR3: CASTNSEGYEQYF. The CDR3 coding sequence is TGTGCCAGCACGAACAGCGAGGGTTACGAGCAGTACTTC. The full variable domain, with the rest looked up from reference TRBV28 and TRBJ2-7, is DVKVTQSSRYLVKRTGEKVFLECVQDMDHENMFWYRQDPGLGLRLIYFSYDVKMKEKGDIPEGYSVSREKKERFSLILESASTNQTSMYLCASTNSEGYEQYFGPGTRLTVT.

The chain links TRBV5-4 to TRBJ2-7; D may be TRBD2 (5 bases). The CDR3 contains 14 residues. Germline V CDR1 and CDR2: SGHNT, YYREEE (reference sequence). Trimming took 1 base from V and 5 from J, leaving 13 bases between them. The CDR3 DNA sequence: TGTGCCAGCAGCTTGCCGGCTGAGGGTAACGAGCAGTACTTC. Translating gives CASSLPAEGNEQYF.

In this sample, this clone turned up a few times. The chain joins TRBV27 to TRBJ1-1; D perhaps matches TRBD1 (6 bases). CDR1 and CDR2 from the germline V gene are MNHEY and SMNVEV (reference sequence). The ends were cut back, 4 bases at V and 1 base at J, with 10 bases in the middle. The length of the CDR3 is 14 residues. The CDR3 region is CASSSYRENTEAFF. For the CDR3, the DNA is TGTGCCAGCAGTTCCTACAGGGAGAACACTGAAGCTTTCTTT.

J is TRBJ2-7 and V is TRBV4-1; D possibly corresponds to TRBD1 (5 bases). Trimming took off 4 bases at V and 2 bases at J, with 18 bases between the two ends. Germline V gives CDR1 MGHRA, CDR2 YSYEKL. The CDR3 length is 16 residues. In DNA form, the CDR3 reads TGCGCCAGCAGCCCCAACGTAGGGGTTCCCCCCTACGAGCAGTACTTC. Translation gives CASSPNVGVPPYEQYF.

This clone was seen a handful of times. At one end the junction does not follow the germline gene, possibly because of a read error. The rearrangement links TRBV7-9 to TRBJ1-2; tentative D call: TRBD1 (5 bases). From germline, CDR1 is SEHNR and CDR2 FQNEAQ (reference sequence). CDR3 length equals 16 residues. The CDR3 here is CASSLAGRLAGPYCDF. The CDR3 bases are TGTGCCAGCAGCTTAGCTGGCAGACTGGCAGGGCCCTACTGCGACTTC.

The chain carries TRBV6-5 and TRBJ2-7; D perhaps matches TRBD2 (6 bases). V dropped 6 bases and J dropped 6 bases, with 15 bases sitting between them. The CDR3 has 13 residues. Germline V gene lookup returns CDR1 MNHEY and CDR2 SVGAGI. The CDR3 spells CASSSSGGFEQYF. As DNA, the CDR3 is TGTGCCAGCAGCTCCTCCGGAGGGTTCGAGCAGTACTTC.

This clone has just one count. This clone may be a read error of a much larger clone one base away. At the DNA level, this CDR3 is encoded by other sequences in the same sample as well. The chain employs TRBV5-1 and TRBJ2-3; D gene ambiguous. Germline-derived CDR1 and CDR2 are SGHRS and YFSETQ. The V end was cut by 1 base, the J end by 6 bases, with 6 bases between. The CDR3 length is 12 residues. The CDR3 region has the DNA TGCGCCAGCAGCTTGTTCGGGGATACGCAGTATTTT. This translates into CASSLFGDTQYF.